Sequencing of this TCR beta chain was carried out in a study of blood T cell repertoires in COVID-19. Profiled with immunoSEQ multiplex PCR; TCRdb holds only in-frame clones, not every one. The profile shows about 54,000 clones, about 85% of them singletons. Trimming removed 6 bases at V and 2 bases at J, with 14 bases between. The CDR3 totals 15 residues. CDR1 is MNHEY and CDR2 is SMNVEV in the germline V gene (reference sequence). The chain joins TRBV27 to TRBJ2-1; tentative D call: TRBD1 (5 bases). The TCR was taken from a man aged 35 to 55 with active COVID-19. Sequenced: peripheral blood. The CDR3 DNA is TGTGCCAGCAGCCCCTTAGGGGCTCCCTACAATGAGCAGTTCTTC. This encodes CASSPLGAPYNEQFF.